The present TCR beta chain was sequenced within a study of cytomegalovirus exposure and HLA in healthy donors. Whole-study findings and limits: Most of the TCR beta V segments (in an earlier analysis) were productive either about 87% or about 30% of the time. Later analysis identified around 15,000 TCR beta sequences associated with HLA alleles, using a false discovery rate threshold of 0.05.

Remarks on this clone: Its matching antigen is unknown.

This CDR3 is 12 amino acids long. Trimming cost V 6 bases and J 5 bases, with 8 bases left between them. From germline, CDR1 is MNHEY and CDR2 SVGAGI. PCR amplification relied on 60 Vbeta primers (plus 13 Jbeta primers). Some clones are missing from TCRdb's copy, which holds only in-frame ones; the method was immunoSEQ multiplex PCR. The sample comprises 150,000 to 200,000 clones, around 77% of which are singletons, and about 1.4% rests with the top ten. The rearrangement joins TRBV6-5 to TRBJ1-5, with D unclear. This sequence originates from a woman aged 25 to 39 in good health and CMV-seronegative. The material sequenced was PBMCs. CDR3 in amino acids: CASRQGDQPQHF. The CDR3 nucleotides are TGTGCCAGCAGACAAGGAGATCAGCCCCAGCATTTT.